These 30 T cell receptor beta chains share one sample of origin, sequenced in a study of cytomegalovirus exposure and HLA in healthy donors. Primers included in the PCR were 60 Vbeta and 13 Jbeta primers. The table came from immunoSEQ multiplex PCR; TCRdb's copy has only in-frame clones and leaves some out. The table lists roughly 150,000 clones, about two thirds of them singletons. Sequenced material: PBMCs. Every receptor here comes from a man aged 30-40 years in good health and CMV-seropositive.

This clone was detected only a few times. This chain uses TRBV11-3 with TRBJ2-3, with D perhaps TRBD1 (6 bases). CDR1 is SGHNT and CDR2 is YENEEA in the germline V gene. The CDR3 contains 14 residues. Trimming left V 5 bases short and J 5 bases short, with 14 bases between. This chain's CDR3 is CASSGEGDVDTQYF. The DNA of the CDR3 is TGTGCCAGCAGCGGAGAGGGGGATGTAGATACGCAGTATTTT.

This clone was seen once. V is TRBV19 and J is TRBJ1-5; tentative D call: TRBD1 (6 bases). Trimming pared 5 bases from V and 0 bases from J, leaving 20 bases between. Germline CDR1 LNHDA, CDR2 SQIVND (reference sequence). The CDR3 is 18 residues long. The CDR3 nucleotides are TGTGCCAGTAGTGGGGGGGCGGGAACTTTCCATAGCAATCAGCCCCAGCATTTT. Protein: CASSGGAGTFHSNQPQHF.

This chain's CDR3 is CASSPLAGDNEQFF. In nucleotides, the CDR3 is TGTGCCAGCAGCCCCCTGGCAGGGGACAATGAGCAGTTCTTC. The V call is TRBV7-3, the J call TRBJ2-1, with a tentative D call TRBD1 (6 bases). The germline V gene has CDR1 SGHTA and CDR2 FQGTGA. Deletions cut 5 bases from V and 5 bases from J, with 13 bases between. This CDR3 is 14 amino acids long. The whole variable domain, filled in from reference TRBV7-3 and TRBJ2-1, reads GAGVSQTPSNKVTEKGKYVELRCDPISGHTALYWYRQSLGQGPEFLIYFQGTGAADDSGLPNDRFFAVRPEGSVSTLKIQRTERGDSAVYLCASSPLAGDNEQFFGPGTRLTVL.

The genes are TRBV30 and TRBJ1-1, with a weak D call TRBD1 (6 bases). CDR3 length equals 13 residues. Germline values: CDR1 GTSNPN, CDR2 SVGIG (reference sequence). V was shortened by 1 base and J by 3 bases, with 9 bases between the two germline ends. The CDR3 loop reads CAWSASGDTEAFF. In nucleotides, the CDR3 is TGTGCCTGGAGTGCTTCAGGGGACACTGAAGCTTTCTTT.

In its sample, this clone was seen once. This CDR3 is CASSEGDWISYEQYF. The CDR3 coding sequence is TGCGCCAGCAGTGAGGGGGACTGGATCTCCTACGAGCAGTACTTC. J is TRBJ2-7 and V is TRBV10-2, with D possibly TRBD2 on 6 matching bases. The V gene lost 2 bases and the J gene lost 0 bases, with 11 bases spanning the gap. Germline V lookup: CDR1 WSHSY, CDR2 SAAADI. This CDR3 spans 15 amino acids.

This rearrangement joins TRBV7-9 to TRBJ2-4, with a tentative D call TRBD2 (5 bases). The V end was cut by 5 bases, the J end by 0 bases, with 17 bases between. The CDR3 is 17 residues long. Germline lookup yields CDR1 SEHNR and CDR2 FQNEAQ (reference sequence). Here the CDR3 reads CASSLQDSLLAKNIQYF. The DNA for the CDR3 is TGTGCCAGCAGCCTTCAGGACTCTTTGTTAGCCAAAAACATTCAGTACTTC.

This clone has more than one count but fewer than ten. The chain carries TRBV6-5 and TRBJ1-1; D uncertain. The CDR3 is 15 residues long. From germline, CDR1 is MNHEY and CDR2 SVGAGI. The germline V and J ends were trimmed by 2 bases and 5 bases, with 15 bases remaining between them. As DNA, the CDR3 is TGTGCCAGCAGTTACGGCAGCTCAGGAGGGACTGAAGCTTTCTTT. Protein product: CASSYGSSGGTEAFF.

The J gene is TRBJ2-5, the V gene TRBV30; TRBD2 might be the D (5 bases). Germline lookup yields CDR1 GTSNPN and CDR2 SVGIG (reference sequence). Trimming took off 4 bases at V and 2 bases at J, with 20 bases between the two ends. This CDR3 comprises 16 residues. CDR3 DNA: TGTGCCTGGAACCCCACCGCGTTCCCGGGGCAAGAGACCCAGTACTTC. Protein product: CAWNPTAFPGQETQYF.

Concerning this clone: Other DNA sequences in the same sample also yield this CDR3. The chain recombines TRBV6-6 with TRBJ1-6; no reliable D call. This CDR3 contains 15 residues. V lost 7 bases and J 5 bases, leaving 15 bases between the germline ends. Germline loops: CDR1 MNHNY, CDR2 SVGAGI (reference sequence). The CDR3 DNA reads TGTGCCAGCACTGACTCTGGTCCAGATAATTCACCCCTCCACTTT. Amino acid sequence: CASTDSGPDNSPLHF.

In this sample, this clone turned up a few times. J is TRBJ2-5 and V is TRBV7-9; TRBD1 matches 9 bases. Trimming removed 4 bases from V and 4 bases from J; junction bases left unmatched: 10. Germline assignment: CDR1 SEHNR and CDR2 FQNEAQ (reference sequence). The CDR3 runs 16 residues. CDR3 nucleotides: TGTGCCAGCAGCTACCCTGGGACAGGGATAGGAGAGACCCAGTACTTC. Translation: CASSYPGTGIGETQYF.

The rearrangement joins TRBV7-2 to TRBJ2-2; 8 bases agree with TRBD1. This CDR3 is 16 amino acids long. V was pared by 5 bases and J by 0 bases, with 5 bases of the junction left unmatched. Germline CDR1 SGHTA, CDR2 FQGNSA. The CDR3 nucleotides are TGTGCCAGCAGCATGACAGGGGCCGCGAACACCGGGGAGCTGTTTTTT. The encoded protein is CASSMTGAANTGELFF.

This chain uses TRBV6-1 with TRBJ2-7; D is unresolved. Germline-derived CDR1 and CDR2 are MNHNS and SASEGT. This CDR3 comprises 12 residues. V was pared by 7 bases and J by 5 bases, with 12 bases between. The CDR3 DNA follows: TGTGCCAGCATGACGAGGAGTGACGAGCAGTACTTC. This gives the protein CASMTRSDEQYF.

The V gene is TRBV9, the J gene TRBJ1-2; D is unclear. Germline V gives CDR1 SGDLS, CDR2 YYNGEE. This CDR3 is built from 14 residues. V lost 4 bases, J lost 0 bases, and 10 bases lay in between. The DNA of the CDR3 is TGTGCCAGCAGCACCCGGGATTCTAACTATGGCTACACCTTC. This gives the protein CASSTRDSNYGYTF.

CDR3 sequence reads: CASSLKGLAVGEQYF. Written as DNA, the CDR3 is TGTGCCAGCAGTTTAAAGGGACTAGCGGTAGGCGAGCAGTACTTC. The rearrangement links TRBV27 to TRBJ2-7; 11 nucleotides line up with TRBD2. Germline CDR1 MNHEY, CDR2 SMNVEV (reference sequence). This CDR3 has 15 amino acids. Losses at the gene ends were 2 bases for V and 6 bases for J; bases not matched to a gene: 6.

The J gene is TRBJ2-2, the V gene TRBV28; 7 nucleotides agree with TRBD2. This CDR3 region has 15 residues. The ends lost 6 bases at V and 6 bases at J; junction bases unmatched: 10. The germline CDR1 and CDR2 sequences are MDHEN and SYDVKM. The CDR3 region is CASRGLEREAGELFF. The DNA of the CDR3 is TGTGCCAGCAGAGGACTAGAGCGGGAAGCCGGGGAGCTGTTTTTT.

CDR3 bases: TGTGCCAGCAGCGACAGGGGGCCCTACGAGCAGTACTTC. This gives the protein CASSDRGPYEQYF. The rearrangement links TRBV2 to TRBJ2-7; 10 nucleotides agree with TRBD1. V lost 6 bases, J lost 2 bases, and 1 base stayed unmatched. The germline CDR1 and CDR2 sequences are SNHLY and FYNNEI. The CDR3 loop spans 13 amino acids.

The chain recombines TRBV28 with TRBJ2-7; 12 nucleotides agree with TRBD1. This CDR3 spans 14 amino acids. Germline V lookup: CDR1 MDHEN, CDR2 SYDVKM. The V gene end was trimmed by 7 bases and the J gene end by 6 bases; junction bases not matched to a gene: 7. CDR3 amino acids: CASTSGTGGFEQYF. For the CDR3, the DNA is TGTGCCAGCACCTCAGGGACAGGGGGCTTCGAGCAGTACTTC.

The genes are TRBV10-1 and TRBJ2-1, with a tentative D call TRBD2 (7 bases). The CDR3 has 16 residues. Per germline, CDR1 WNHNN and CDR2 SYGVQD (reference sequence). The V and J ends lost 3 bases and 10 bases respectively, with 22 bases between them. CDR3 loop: CASSDNSGPGRGEQFF. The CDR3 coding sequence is TGCGCCAGCAGTGATAATAGCGGGCCCGGTAGGGGGGAGCAGTTCTTC.

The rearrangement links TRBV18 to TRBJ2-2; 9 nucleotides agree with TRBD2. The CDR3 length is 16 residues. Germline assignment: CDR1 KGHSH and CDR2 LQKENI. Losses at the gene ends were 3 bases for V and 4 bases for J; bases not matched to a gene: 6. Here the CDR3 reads CASSPGGLAGTGELFF. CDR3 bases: TGTGCCAGCTCACCTGGGGGACTAGCCGGCACCGGGGAGCTGTTTTTT.

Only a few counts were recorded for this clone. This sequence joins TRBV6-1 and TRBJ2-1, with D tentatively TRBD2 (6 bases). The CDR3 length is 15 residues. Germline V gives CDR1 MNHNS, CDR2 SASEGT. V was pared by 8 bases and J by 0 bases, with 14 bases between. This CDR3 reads CASPRGGNSYNEQFF. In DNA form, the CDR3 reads TGTGCCAGCCCCAGAGGCGGGAACTCCTACAATGAGCAGTTCTTC.

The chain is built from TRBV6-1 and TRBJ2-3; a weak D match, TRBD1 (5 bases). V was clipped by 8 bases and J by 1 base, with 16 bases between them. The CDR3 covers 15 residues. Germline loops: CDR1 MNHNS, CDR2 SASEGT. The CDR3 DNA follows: TGTGCCAGCGGATTCCCAGGGATTGGCACAGATACGCAGTATTTT. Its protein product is CASGFPGIGTDTQYF.

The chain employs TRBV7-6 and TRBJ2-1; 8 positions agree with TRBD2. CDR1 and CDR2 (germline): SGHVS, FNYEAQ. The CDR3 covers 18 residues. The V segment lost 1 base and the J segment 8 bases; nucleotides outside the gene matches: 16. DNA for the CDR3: TGTGCCAGCAGCTTAGTCTCTGGTGGTAGCGGGATTTGGGATGAGCAGTTCTTC. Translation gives CASSLVSGGSGIWDEQFF.

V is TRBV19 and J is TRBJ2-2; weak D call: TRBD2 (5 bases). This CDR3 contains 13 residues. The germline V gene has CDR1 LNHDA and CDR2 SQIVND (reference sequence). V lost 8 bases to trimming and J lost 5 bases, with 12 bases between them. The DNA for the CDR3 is TGTGCCAGTCGAGGGAGTTATACCGGGGAGCTGTTTTTT. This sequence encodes CASRGSYTGELFF.

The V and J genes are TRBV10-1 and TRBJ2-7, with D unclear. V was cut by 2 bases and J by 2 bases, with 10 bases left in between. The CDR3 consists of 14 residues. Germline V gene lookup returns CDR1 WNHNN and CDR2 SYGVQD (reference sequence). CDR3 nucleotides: TGCGCCAGCAGTGAGAGTCACAGAGCCTACGAGCAGTACTTC. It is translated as CASSESHRAYEQYF.

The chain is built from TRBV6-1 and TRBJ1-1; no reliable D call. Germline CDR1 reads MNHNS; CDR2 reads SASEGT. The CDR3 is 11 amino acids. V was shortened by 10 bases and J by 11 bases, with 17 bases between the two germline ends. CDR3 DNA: TGTGCCATCAAACGAGACACCCTCGCTTTCTTT. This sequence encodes CAIKRDTLAFF.

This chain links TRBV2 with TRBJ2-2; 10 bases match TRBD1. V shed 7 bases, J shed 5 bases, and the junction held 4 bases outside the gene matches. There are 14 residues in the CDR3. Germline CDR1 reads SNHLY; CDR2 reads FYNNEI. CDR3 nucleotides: TGTGCCAGCATCCGGACAGGGGGGACCGGGGAGCTGTTTTTT. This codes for CASIRTGGTGELFF.

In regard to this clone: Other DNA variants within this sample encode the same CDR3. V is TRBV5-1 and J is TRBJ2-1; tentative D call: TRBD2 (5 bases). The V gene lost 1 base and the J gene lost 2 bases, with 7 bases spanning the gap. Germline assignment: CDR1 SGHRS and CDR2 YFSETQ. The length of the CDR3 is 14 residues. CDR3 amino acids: CASSLTGTYNEQFF. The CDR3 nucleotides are TGCGCCAGCAGCTTGACGGGAACCTACAATGAGCAGTTCTTC.

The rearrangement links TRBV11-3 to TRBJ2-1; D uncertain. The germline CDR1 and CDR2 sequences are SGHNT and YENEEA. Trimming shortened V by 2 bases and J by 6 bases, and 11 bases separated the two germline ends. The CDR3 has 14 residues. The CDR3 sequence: CASSLTKRGNEQFF. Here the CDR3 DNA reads TGTGCCAGCAGCTTAACAAAGCGAGGCAATGAGCAGTTCTTC.

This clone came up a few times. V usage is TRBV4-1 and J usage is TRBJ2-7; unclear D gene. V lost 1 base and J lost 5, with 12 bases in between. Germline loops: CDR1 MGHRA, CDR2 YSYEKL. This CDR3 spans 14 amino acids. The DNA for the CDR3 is TGCGCCAGCAGCCAAGGGGCGCTGTCCCACGAGCAGTACTTC. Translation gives CASSQGALSHEQYF.

CDR3 residues: CASRLGLALLYEQYF. CDR3 sequence (DNA): TGTGCCAGCCGACTGGGACTAGCGCTCCTCTACGAGCAGTACTTC. The chain couples TRBV6-5 to TRBJ2-7; 10 nucleotides line up with TRBD2. V lost 8 bases to trimming and J lost 3 bases; unmatched junction nucleotides: 10. This CDR3 comprises 15 residues. CDR1 and CDR2 (germline): MNHEY, SVGAGI.